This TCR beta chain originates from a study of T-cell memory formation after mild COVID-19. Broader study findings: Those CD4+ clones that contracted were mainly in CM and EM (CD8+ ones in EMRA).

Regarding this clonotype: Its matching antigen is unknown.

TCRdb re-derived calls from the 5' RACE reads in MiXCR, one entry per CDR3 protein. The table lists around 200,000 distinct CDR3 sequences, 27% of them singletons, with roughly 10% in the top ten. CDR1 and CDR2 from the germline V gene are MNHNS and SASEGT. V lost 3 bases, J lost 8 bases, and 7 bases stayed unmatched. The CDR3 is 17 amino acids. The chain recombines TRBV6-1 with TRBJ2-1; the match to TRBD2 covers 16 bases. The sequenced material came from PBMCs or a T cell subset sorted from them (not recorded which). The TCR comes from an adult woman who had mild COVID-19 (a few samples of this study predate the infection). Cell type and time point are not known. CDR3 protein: CASSEASGTSGRDEQFF. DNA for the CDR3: TGTGCCAGCAGTGAGGCGAGCGGGACTAGCGGGAGGGATGAGCAGTTCTTC.